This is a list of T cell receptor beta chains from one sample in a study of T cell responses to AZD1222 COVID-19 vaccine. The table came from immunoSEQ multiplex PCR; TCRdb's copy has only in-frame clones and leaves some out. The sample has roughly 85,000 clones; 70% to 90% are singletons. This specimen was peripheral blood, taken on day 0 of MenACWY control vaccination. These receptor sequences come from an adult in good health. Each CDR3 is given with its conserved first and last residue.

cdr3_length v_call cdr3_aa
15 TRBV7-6 CASSLAGGRSEKLFF
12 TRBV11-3 CASSLDSHEQFF
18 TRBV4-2 CASSREDYRGGVSTEAFF
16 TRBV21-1 CASSNSGAGGYGELFF
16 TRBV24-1 CATSDLQGQGTGEQYF
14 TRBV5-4 CASSADPRNTEAFF
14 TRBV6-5 CATFPGTGAPSQHF
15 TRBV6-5 CASSPTVANTGELFF
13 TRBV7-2 CASSLVGSETQYF
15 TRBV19 CASSIVRGGVETQYF
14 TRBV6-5 CASRGTSVNNEQFF
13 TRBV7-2 CASSLEVVDTQYF
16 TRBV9 CASSVSVGGENSPLHF
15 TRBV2 CASSEEGLGSDEQFF
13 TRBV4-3 CASSQDRTYEQYF
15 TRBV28 CASTGEGAGQETQYF